A single sample gave rise to the 14 T cell receptor beta chains below, sequenced in a study of cytomegalovirus exposure and HLA in healthy donors. PCR employed 60 Vbeta and 13 Jbeta primers. Assay used: immunoSEQ multiplex PCR; TCRdb lists only in-frame clones, some missing. The sample has 100,000 or so clones; approximately 80% are singletons. Material: PBMCs. All receptors derive from a man aged 25 to 40 in good health and CMV-seronegative.

This clone occurred once. The genes are TRBV30 and TRBJ1-2; possibly TRBD1 for D (5 bases). Trimming pared 4 bases from V and 0 bases from J, leaving 9 bases between. Germline-derived CDR1 and CDR2 are GTSNPN and SVGIG (reference sequence). The CDR3 extends over 13 amino acids. The CDR3 bases are TGTGCCTGGACACGGGACTCTAACTATGGCTACACCTTC. It is translated as CAWTRDSNYGYTF.

The rearrangement links TRBV28 to TRBJ2-7; D is undetermined. The germline gives CDR1 MDHEN, CDR2 SYDVKM. CDR3 length: 12 residues. The germline V and J ends were trimmed by 4 bases and 3 bases, with 7 bases remaining between them. The DNA for the CDR3 is TGTGCCAGCAGTTCCTACAGCTACGAGCAGTACTTC. Protein product: CASSSYSYEQYF.

The chain is built from TRBV4-3 and TRBJ2-3; 7 nucleotides match TRBD1. There are 12 residues in the CDR3. CDR1 is LGHNA, CDR2 YSLEER, per germline. With 5 bases clipped from V and 6 bases from J, the junction kept 2 bases outside the gene matches. The CDR3 region has the DNA TGCGCCAGCAGCTCCAGGGGGGATACGCAGTATTTT. It is translated as CASSSRGDTQYF.

V and J are TRBV6-5 and TRBJ2-3; a weak D match, TRBD2 (5 bases). CDR3 length: 14 amino acids. Germline CDR1 reads MNHEY; CDR2 reads SVGAGI. Trimming stripped 10 bases from V and 3 bases from J, with 17 bases between. The CDR3 bases are TGTGCCACCAACACCCGTCCGGGAACAGATACGCAGTATTTT. This encodes CATNTRPGTDTQYF.

This chain connects TRBV19 to TRBJ2-1; 10 positions agree with TRBD2. Germline V CDR1 and CDR2: LNHDA, SQIVND (reference sequence). The CDR3 runs 16 residues. Trimming took 3 bases from V and 2 from J; bases not matched to a gene: 4. CDR3 sequence reads: CASSISGGAPYNEQFF. The CDR3 DNA sequence: TGTGCCAGTAGTATCAGCGGGGGGGCCCCCTACAATGAGCAGTTCTTC.

In its sample, this clone was seen once. V is TRBV29-1 and J is TRBJ1-1; possibly TRBD1 for D (6 bases). The CDR3 sequence is 13 residues long. CDR1 is SQVTM, CDR2 ANQGSEA, per germline. V lost 7 bases to trimming and J lost 0 bases, with 12 bases between them. CDR3 protein: CSGKQGLNTEAFF. Here the CDR3 DNA reads TGCAGCGGGAAACAGGGCTTGAACACTGAAGCTTTCTTT.

This clone has just one count. This chain connects TRBV5-4 to TRBJ2-5; 9 bases match TRBD2. Germline CDR1 reads SGHNT; CDR2 reads YYREEE (reference sequence). V lost 0 bases and J lost 5; bases outside the gene matches: 5. The CDR3 covers 15 residues. The chain's CDR3 is CASSLVPSGTETQYF. CDR3 DNA: TGTGCCAGCAGCTTGGTTCCTAGCGGGACGGAGACCCAGTACTTC.

V gene TRBV27 combines with J gene TRBJ2-1; TRBD2 agrees at 12 bases. The junction had 8 bases not matched to a gene; V was cut back by 4 bases and J by 1 base. The length of the CDR3 is 18 residues. Germline-derived CDR1 and CDR2 are MNHEY and SMNVEV (reference sequence). CDR3 bases: TGTGCCAGCAGTTCGTCTAGCGGGAGGGCCGGGTCCTACAATGAGCAGTTCTTC. Its protein is CASSSSSGRAGSYNEQFF.

This rearrangement joins TRBV7-9 to TRBJ1-2; D call uncertain. The germline V gene encodes CDR1 SEHNR and CDR2 FQNEAQ (reference sequence). The CDR3 is 14 amino acids. The V end lost 0 bases, the J end lost 4 bases, and 9 bases lay between the germline ends. The CDR3 nucleotides read TGTGCCAGCAGCTTAGCGGGCGCGGGCTATGGCTACACCTTC. Protein sequence: CASSLAGAGYGYTF.

The rearrangement joins TRBV7-9 to TRBJ2-2; weak D call: TRBD2 (5 bases). V dropped 0 bases and J dropped 2 bases, with 7 bases sitting between them. The CDR3 spans 15 residues. CDR1 is SEHNR, CDR2 FQNEAQ, per germline (reference sequence). DNA for the CDR3: TGTGCCAGCAGCTTAGCTGGACTTAACACCGGGGAGCTGTTTTTT. Translated, it gives CASSLAGLNTGELFF.

The chain carries TRBV19 and TRBJ2-2; no clear D gene. The germline V and J ends were trimmed by 9 bases and 4 bases, with 9 bases remaining between them. This CDR3 comprises 12 residues. CDR1 and CDR2 (germline): LNHDA, SQIVND (reference sequence). CDR3 coding DNA: TGTGCCAGCGGTTCGGGCACCGGGGAGCTGTTTTTT. Encoded protein: CASGSGTGELFF.

Only a few counts were recorded for this clone. The chain employs TRBV15 and TRBJ1-1; 7 bases agree with TRBD1. V gave up 9 bases and J gave up 0 bases; unmatched junction bases: 4. The CDR3 totals 13 residues. From germline, CDR1 is LNHNV and CDR2 YYDKDF (reference sequence). The CDR3 spells CATTDRMNTEAFF. DNA of the CDR3: TGTGCCACAACGGACAGGATGAACACTGAAGCTTTCTTT.

The chain recombines TRBV9 with TRBJ1-2, with D maybe TRBD1 (6 bases). Trimming left V 4 bases short and J 4 bases short, with 14 bases between. The CDR3 length is 14 residues. Germline values: CDR1 SGDLS, CDR2 YYNGEE. DNA of the CDR3: TGTGCCAGCAGCCCCGACGGGGGGCTCTATGGCTACACCTTC. This sequence encodes CASSPDGGLYGYTF.

This clone was recorded a few times. The gene calls are TRBV19 and TRBJ2-1; possible D gene TRBD2, 5 bases. V was pared by 7 bases and J by 6 bases, with 28 bases between. Germline V gives CDR1 LNHDA, CDR2 SQIVND (reference sequence). This CDR3 contains 18 residues. CDR3 sequence reads: CASMPPEGIGVGGNEQFF. The CDR3 DNA is TGTGCCAGTATGCCCCCAGAGGGTATAGGCGTCGGAGGCAATGAGCAGTTCTTC.